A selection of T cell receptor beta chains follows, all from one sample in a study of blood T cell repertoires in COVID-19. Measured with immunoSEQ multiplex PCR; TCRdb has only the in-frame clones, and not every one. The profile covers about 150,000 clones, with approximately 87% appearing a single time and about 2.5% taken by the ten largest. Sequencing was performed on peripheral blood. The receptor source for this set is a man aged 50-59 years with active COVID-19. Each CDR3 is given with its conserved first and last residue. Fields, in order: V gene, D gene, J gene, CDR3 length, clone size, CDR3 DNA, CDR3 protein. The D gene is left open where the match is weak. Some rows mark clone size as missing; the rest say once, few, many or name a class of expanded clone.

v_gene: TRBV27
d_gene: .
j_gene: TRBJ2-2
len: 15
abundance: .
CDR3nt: TGTGCCAGCAGCTCTCGGACAGAGAACACCGGGGAGCTGTTTTTT
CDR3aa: CASSSRTENTGELFF

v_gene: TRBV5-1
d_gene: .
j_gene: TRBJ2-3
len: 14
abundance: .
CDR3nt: TGCGCCAGCAGCTTGGGGCAGTCAACAGATACGCAGTATTTT
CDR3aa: CASSLGQSTDTQYF

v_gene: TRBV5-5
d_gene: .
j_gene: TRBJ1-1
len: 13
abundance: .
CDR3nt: TGTGCCAGCAGCTTAGAACAGAACACTGAAGCTTTCTTT
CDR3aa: CASSLEQNTEAFF

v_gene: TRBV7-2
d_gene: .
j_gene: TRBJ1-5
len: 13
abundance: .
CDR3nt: TGTGCCAGCAGCTTACGGCGGGATCAGCCCCAGCATTTT
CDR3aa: CASSLRRDQPQHF

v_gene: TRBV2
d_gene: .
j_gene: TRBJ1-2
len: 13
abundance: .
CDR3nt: TGTGCCAGCTCCCTCGGACAGACGTATGGCTACACCTTC
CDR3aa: CASSLGQTYGYTF

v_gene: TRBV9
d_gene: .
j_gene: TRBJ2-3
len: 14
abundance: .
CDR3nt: TGTGCCAGCAGCGTTTCTAGCATATCAGATACGCAGTATTTT
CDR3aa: CASSVSSISDTQYF

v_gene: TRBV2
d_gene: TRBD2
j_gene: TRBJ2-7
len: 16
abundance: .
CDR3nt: TGTGCCAGCAGTGAAAACCTAGCGGGCCTCTCCTACGAGCAGTACTTC
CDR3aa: CASSENLAGLSYEQYF

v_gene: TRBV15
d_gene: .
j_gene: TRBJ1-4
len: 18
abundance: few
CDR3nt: TGTGCCACCAGCAGAGTCAGGCCGGCCTCACGAAGGGGTGAAAAACTGTTTTTT
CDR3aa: CATSRVRPASRRGEKLFF

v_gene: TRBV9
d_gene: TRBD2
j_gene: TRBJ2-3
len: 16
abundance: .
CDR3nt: TGTGCCAGCAGCCCGCTAGCGGGGGGCGGGACAGATACGCAGTATTTT
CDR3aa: CASSPLAGGGTDTQYF

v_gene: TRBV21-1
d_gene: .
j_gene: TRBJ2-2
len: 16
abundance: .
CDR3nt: TGTGCCAGCAGCAAAGAAGGGACAGGGAGGACCGGGGAGCTGTTTTTT
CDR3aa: CASSKEGTGRTGELFF

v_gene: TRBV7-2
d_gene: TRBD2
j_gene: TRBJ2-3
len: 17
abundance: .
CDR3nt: TGTGCCAGCAGCACTAGCAGGACTAGCGGGCTCACAGATACGCAGTATTTT
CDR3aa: CASSTSRTSGLTDTQYF

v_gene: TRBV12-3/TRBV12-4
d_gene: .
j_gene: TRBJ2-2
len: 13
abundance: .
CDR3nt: TGTGCCAGCAGTTCGATGGGCATCGGGGAGCTGTTTTTT
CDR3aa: CASSSMGIGELFF

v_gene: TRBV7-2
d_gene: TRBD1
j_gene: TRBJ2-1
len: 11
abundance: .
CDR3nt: TGTGCCAGCAGCTTACGGACAGGGAGGTTCTTC
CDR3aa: CASSLRTGRFF

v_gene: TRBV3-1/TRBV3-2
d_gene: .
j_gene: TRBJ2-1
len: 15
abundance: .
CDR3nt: TGTGCCAGCAGCCAAGGGGCGGGGTCCTACAATGAGCAGTTCTTC
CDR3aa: CASSQGAGSYNEQFF

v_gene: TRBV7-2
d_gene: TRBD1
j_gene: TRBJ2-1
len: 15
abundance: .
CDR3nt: TGTGCCAGCAGCGGGGACAGGGCTTCTTACAATGAGCAGTTCTTC
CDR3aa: CASSGDRASYNEQFF

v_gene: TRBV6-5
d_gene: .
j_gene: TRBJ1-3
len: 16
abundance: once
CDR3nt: TGTGCCAGCAGTTACTCGGGGGGGTACTCTGGAAACACCATATATTTT
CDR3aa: CASSYSGGYSGNTIYF

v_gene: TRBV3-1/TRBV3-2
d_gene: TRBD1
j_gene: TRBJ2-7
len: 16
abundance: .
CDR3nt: TGTGCCAGCAGCCGCCAAAGGGGACAGGGTAGGGGCGAGCAGTACTTC
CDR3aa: CASSRQRGQGRGEQYF

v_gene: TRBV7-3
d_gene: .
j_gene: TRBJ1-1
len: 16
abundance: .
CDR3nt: TGTGCCAGCAGCCCTCGGGCGGGGGTTACGAACACTGAAGCTTTCTTT
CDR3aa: CASSPRAGVTNTEAFF

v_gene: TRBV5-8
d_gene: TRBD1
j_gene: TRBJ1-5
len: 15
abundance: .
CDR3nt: TGTGCCAGCAGCAAATCAGGGGGGAACAATCAGCCCCAGCATTTT
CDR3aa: CASSKSGGNNQPQHF

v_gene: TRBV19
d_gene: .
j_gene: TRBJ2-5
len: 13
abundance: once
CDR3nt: TGTGCCAGTAGTTGGCGGCTCCAAGAGACCCAGTACTTC
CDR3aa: CASSWRLQETQYF

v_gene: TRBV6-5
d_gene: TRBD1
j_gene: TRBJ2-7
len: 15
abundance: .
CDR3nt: TGTGCCAGCAGTTACTCGGACAGGGGGCCCTACGAGCAGTACTTC
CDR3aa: CASSYSDRGPYEQYF

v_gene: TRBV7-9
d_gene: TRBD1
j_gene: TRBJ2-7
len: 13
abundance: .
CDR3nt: TGTGCCAGCAGACTGACAGGGAGCTACGAGCAGTACTTC
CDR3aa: CASRLTGSYEQYF

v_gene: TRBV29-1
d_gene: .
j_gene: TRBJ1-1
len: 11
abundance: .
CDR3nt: TGCAGCGTTGAGGCGCCGGGTGAAGCTTTCTTT
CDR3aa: CSVEAPGEAFF

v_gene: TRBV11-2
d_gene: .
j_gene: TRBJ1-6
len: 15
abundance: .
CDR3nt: TGTGCCAGCAGCTTAGCCCCGGACACAATTTCACCCCTCCACTTT
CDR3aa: CASSLAPDTISPLHF

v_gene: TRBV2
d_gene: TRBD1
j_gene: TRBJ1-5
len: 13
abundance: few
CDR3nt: TGTGCCAGCACAGGGGGCCTAAATCAGCCCCAGCATTTT
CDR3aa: CASTGGLNQPQHF

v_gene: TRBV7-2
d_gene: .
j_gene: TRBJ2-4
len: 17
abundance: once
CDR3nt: TGTGCCAGCAGCTTAGCCCCTATTCGGTTTGCCAAAAACATTCAGTACTTC
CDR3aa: CASSLAPIRFAKNIQYF

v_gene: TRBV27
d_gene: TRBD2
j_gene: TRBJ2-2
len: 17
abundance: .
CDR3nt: TGTGCCAGCAGTTTAAGCGGGGGGGCGAGGGCAGCCGGGGAGCTGTTTTTT
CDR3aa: CASSLSGGARAAGELFF

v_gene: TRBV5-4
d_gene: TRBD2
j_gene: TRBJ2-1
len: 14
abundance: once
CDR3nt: TGTGCCAGCAGCGGGGGGGGAGGGAACAATGAGCAGTTCTTC
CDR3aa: CASSGGGGNNEQFF

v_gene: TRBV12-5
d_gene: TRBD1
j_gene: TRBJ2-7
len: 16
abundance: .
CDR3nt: TGTGCTAGTGGTCTAAACAGCCGGACAGGGGGTTACGAGCAGTACTTC
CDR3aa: CASGLNSRTGGYEQYF

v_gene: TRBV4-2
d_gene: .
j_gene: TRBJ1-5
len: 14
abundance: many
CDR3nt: TGTGCCAGCAGCCAAGGGGGGGGGCGCGAATCCCAGCATTTT
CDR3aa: CASSQGGGRESQHF

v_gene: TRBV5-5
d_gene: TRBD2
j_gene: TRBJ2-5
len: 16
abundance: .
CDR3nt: TGTGCCAGCAGCTCACAACTAGCGGGGGGCCCTCAGTCGGGGTACTTC
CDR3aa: CASSSQLAGGPQSGYF

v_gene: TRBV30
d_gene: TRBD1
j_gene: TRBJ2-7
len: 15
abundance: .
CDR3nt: TGTGCCTGGACCCACGGGACAGGCTTTAGTTACGAGCAGTACTTC
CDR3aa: CAWTHGTGFSYEQYF

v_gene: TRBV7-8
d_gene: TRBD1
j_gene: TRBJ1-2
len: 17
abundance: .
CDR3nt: TGTGCCAGCAGCTGGACCGGGACAGGGGGTACGGTCTATGGCTACACCTTC
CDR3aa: CASSWTGTGGTVYGYTF

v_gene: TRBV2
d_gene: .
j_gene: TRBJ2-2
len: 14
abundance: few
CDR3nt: TGTGCCAGCAGTGCGACAGAGAACACCGGGGAGCTGTTTTTT
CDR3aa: CASSATENTGELFF

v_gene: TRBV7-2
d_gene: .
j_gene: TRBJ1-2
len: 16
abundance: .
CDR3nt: TGTGCCAGCAGCTTAGCGTTGGCAGGGGATGGCTATGGCTACACCTTC
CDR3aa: CASSLALAGDGYGYTF